These 17 T cell receptor beta chains were all obtained from the same sample, sequenced in a study of technical replicates of blood from several donors. Sequenced by immunoSEQ multiplex PCR; TCRdb stores in-frame clones only, minus some. Of about 66,000 clones listed, 92% are singletons. Input material: T cells isolated from PBMCs. The origin of the receptors is a human donor in good health.

The chain employs TRBV6-4 and TRBJ2-2; 7 bases agree with TRBD2. CDR3 length equals 14 residues. After removal of 2 bases from V and 3 bases from J, the junction contained 0 bases not matched to a gene. Germline CDR1 reads MRHNA; CDR2 reads SNTAGT. CDR3 nucleotide sequence: TGTGCCAGCAGTGACGGGAGGGACACCGGGGAGCTGTTTTTT. This encodes CASSDGRDTGELFF.

The chain uses TRBV7-9 and TRBJ2-2; the D gene is possibly TRBD1 (6 bases). The V end was cut by 10 bases, the J end by 0 bases, with 12 bases between. Germline V gene lookup returns CDR1 SEHNR and CDR2 FQNEAQ (reference sequence). The CDR3 runs to 14 residues. The CDR3 DNA reads TGTGCCACCCAGACAGGTTCGAACACCGGGGAGCTGTTTTTT. Protein: CATQTGSNTGELFF.

The V and J genes are TRBV28 and TRBJ1-1; TRBD1 matches 10 bases. J was trimmed by 4 bases and V by 6 bases; bases with no gene match: 11. CDR1 and CDR2 from the germline V gene are MDHEN and SYDVKM. The CDR3 consists of 16 residues. The CDR3 protein is CASSLPGQGISTEAFF. The DNA of the CDR3 is TGTGCCAGCAGCCTCCCGGGACAGGGGATATCCACTGAAGCTTTCTTT.

The CDR3 bases are TGTGCCAGTATGGGTAGCGGGAGTAGTAGGGAGACCCAGTACTTC. It encodes CASMGSGSSRETQYF. The V call is TRBV19, the J call TRBJ2-5, with 9 positions matching TRBD2. The CDR3 has 15 residues. J lost 5 bases, V lost 7 bases, and 11 bases had no gene match. The germline gives CDR1 LNHDA, CDR2 SQIVND (reference sequence).

The V and J genes are TRBV5-1 and TRBJ2-3; 7 bases agree with TRBD1. V was clipped by 0 bases and J by 0 bases; unmatched bases: 4. The CDR3 spans 16 residues. Looked up from germline, CDR1 is SGHRS and CDR2 is YFSETQ. For the CDR3, the DNA is TGCGCCAGCAGCTTGGATGGGACAGCAAGCACAGATACGCAGTATTTT. This sequence encodes CASSLDGTASTDTQYF.

The chain combines TRBV7-8 with TRBJ2-7; 11 bases match TRBD1. Trimming took 5 bases from V and 3 from J; bases not matched to a gene: 6. The germline CDR1 and CDR2 sequences are SGHVS and FQNEAQ. The CDR3 extends over 15 amino acids. CDR3 residues: CASSTRTGGGYEQYF. The CDR3 DNA sequence: TGTGCCAGCAGCACCCGGACAGGGGGCGGCTACGAGCAGTACTTC.

The chain's CDR3 is CASSQGRQGISGANVLTF. DNA for the CDR3: TGCGCCAGCAGCCAAGGAAGACAGGGGATCTCTGGGGCCAACGTCCTGACTTTC. V usage is TRBV4-1 and J usage is TRBJ2-6; 8 bases are a match to TRBD1. This CDR3 has 18 residues. Looked up from germline, CDR1 is MGHRA and CDR2 is YSYEKL. With V trimmed by 1 base and J by 0 bases, 5 bases remained unmatched.

The chain links TRBV6-6 to TRBJ1-1; maybe TRBD1 (5 bases). Germline V gene data show CDR1 as MNHNY and CDR2 as SVGAGI (reference sequence). The CDR3 length is 13 residues. Trimming removed 8 bases from V and 3 bases from J, with 13 bases in between. The CDR3 DNA sequence: TGTGCCAGCCTAATGGGGCGTCACACTGAAGCTTTCTTT. Translated: CASLMGRHTEAFF.

The genes are TRBV7-9 and TRBJ1-1; no firm D call. The length of the CDR3 is 14 residues. Germline V CDR1 and CDR2: SEHNR, FQNEAQ (reference sequence). Trimming took off 1 base at V and 5 bases at J, with 11 bases between the two ends. CDR3 bases: TGTGCCAGCAGCTTAGGGCCCGTTCGAACTGAAGCTTTCTTT. Protein: CASSLGPVRTEAFF.

The chain has TRBV9 and TRBJ2-7; no firm D call. Germline values: CDR1 SGDLS, CDR2 YYNGEE. V was clipped by 2 bases and J by 2 bases, with 14 bases between them. CDR3 length equals 15 residues. CDR3 in DNA: TGTGCCAGCAGCGTGAGTTGGCAGGTACCCTACGAGCAGTACTTC. This translates into CASSVSWQVPYEQYF.

This chain uses TRBV11-2 with TRBJ2-3, with 7 bases aligning to TRBD1. This CDR3 is 14 amino acids long. CDR1 SGHAT and CDR2 FQNNGV come from the germline V gene. The V and J ends lost 3 bases and 4 bases, in that order; junction bases with no gene match: 4. This CDR3 reads CASSFDRASDTQYF. CDR3 sequence (DNA): TGTGCCAGCAGCTTCGACAGGGCATCAGATACGCAGTATTTT.

This sequence joins TRBV2 and TRBJ2-7; 7 bases are a match to TRBD2. This CDR3 contains 10 residues. Germline lookup yields CDR1 SNHLY and CDR2 FYNNEI. With 3 bases clipped from V and 12 bases from J, the junction kept 2 bases outside the gene matches. The DNA of the CDR3 is TGTGCCAGCAGTGAGCTAGCGGTGTACTTC. This gives the protein CASSELAVYF.

The V call is TRBV7-9, the J call TRBJ2-7; a weak D match, TRBD2 (5 bases). The CDR3 has 14 amino acids. V lost 3 bases and J 0 bases, leaving 9 bases between the germline ends. Germline assignment: CDR1 SEHNR and CDR2 FQNEAQ (reference sequence). CDR3 sequence reads: CASSFSESSYEQYF. In DNA, the CDR3 is TGTGCCAGCAGCTTTAGCGAGAGCTCCTACGAGCAGTACTTC.

This chain links TRBV11-2 with TRBJ1-2; D unresolved. The V end was cut by 1 base, the J end by 6 bases, with 21 bases between. CDR1 is SGHAT, CDR2 FQNNGV, per germline. The CDR3 totals 17 residues. In DNA, the CDR3 is TGTGCCAGCAGCTTAGGAGGGCGTTATACCAATCGGGATGGCTACACCTTC. Translating gives CASSLGGRYTNRDGYTF.

The chain has TRBV15 and TRBJ2-7, with a tentative D call TRBD1 (5 bases). CDR3 length: 15 residues. Germline assignment: CDR1 LNHNV and CDR2 YYDKDF (reference sequence). V lost 5 bases and J lost 0, with 14 bases in between. DNA for the CDR3: TGTGCCACCAGCGGGAAGGGGTTGTCCTCCTACGAGCAGTACTTC. It is translated as CATSGKGLSSYEQYF.

The chain employs TRBV7-9 and TRBJ2-3; D not certain. Germline CDR1 is SEHNR and CDR2 is FQNEAQ (reference sequence). Between the trimmed V and J ends, which lost 1 base and 0 bases, there was a span of 8 bases. There are 15 residues in the CDR3. The CDR3 DNA reads as TGTGCCAGCAGCTTAGGGCCTAGTAGCACAGATACGCAGTATTTT. Residues: CASSLGPSSTDTQYF.

V is TRBV11-2 and J is TRBJ1-1, with D unresolved. With 3 bases removed from V and 0 bases from J, the gap between germline ends came to 2 bases. The CDR3 runs to 12 residues. Germline lookup yields CDR1 SGHAT and CDR2 FQNNGV. As DNA, the CDR3 is TGTGCCAGCAGCTTCTTGAACACTGAAGCTTTCTTT. It translates to CASSFLNTEAFF.